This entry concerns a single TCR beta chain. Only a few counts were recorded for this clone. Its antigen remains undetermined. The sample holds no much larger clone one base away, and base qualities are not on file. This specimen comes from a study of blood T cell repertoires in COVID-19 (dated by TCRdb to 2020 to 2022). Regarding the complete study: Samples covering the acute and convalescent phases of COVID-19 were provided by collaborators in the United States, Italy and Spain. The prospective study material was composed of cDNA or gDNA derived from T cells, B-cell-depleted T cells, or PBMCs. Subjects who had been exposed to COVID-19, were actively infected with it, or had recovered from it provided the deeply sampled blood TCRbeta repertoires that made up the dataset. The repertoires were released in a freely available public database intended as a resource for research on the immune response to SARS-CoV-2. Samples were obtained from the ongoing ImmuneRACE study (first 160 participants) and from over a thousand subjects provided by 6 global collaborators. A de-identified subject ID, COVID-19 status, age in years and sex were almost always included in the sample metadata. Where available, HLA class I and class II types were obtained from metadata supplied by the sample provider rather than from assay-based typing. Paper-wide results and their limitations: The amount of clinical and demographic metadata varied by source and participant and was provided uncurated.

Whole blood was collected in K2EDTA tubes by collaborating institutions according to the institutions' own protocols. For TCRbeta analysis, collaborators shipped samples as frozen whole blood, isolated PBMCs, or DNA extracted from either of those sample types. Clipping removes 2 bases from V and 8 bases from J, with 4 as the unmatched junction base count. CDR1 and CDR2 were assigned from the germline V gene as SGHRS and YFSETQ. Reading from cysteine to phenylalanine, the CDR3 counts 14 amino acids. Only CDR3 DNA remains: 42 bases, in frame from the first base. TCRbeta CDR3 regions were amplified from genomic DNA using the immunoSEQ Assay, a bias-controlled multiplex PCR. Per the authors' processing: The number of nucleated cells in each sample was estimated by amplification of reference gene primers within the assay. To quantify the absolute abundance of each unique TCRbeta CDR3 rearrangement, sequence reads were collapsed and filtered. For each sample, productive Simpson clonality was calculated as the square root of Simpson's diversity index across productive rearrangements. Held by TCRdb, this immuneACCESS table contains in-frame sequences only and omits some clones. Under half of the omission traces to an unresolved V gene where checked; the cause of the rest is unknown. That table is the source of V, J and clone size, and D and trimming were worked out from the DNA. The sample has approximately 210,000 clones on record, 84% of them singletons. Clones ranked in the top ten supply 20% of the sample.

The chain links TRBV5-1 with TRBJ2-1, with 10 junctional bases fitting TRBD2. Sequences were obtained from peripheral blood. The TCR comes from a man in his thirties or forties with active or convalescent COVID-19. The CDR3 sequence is CASSLTSGTDEQFF. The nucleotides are TGCGCCAGCAGCTTAACTAGCGGGACCGATGAGCAGTTCTTC.